A single sample is the source of the 32 T cell receptor beta chains below, sequenced in a study of blood T cells in healthy people across ages. Sample-barcoded 5' priming and a J-beta primer mix drove a second PCR of roughly 6 to 12 cycles. MiXCR, run by TCRdb on the 5' RACE reads, gives a single entry per CDR3 protein. There are roughly 930,000 distinct CDR3 sequences in the sample; roughly 52% occur only once, and around 15% lies in the top ten. Sequencing was carried out using blood. The receptors come from a man aged 25 to 45 in good health.

At least ten counts were recorded for this clonotype. The chain uses TRBV5-6 and TRBJ1-1, with 7 bases that match TRBD1. V shed 4 bases and J 4 bases; nucleotides not matched to a gene: 10. Germline V gives CDR1 SGHDT, CDR2 YYEEEE. CDR3 length: 15 residues. The CDR3 sequence: CASSPAQGSPTEAFF. The CDR3 nucleotides read TGTGCCAGCAGCCCAGCACAGGGGAGTCCCACTGAAGCTTTCTTT.

This clonotype was seen many times. V is TRBV7-9 and J is TRBJ1-2; D perhaps matches TRBD1 (6 bases). Trimming took 4 bases from V and 4 from J, leaving 19 bases between them. CDR1 and CDR2 from the germline V gene are SEHNR and FQNEAQ (reference sequence). The CDR3 runs 16 residues. The CDR3 loop reads CASSSGAGGSVYGYTF. CDR3 nucleotides: TGTGCCAGCAGCTCCGGGGCCGGGGGCTCGGTCTATGGCTACACCTTC.

The chain is built from TRBV20-1 and TRBJ2-2; TRBD1 aligns across 11 bases. From germline, CDR1 is DFQATT and CDR2 SNEGSKA (reference sequence). This CDR3 is 16 amino acids long. J was trimmed by 4 bases and V by 6 bases; bases with no gene match: 10. The CDR3 reads CSAETDRGLPTGELFF. As DNA, the CDR3 is TGCAGTGCCGAGACGGACAGGGGGCTTCCCACCGGGGAGCTGTTTTTT.

This clonotype has ten or more counts. The rearrangement joins TRBV12-3 or TRBV12-4 to TRBJ1-2; tentatively, D is TRBD1 (6 bases). The CDR3 length is 12 residues. V was pared by 2 bases and J by 7 bases, with 8 bases between. The CDR3 loop reads CASSLNRVGYTF. The CDR3 DNA reads as TGTGCCAGCAGTTTAAACAGGGTTGGCTACACCTTC.

This rearrangement joins TRBV30 to TRBJ1-3, with a tentative D call TRBD1 (5 bases). The CDR3 sequence is 14 residues long. Between the trimmed V and J ends, which lost 2 bases and 0 bases, there was a span of 8 bases. From germline, CDR1 is GTSNPN and CDR2 SVGIG (reference sequence). The chain's CDR3 is CAWSQGVSGNTIYF. The CDR3 DNA follows: TGTGCCTGGAGTCAAGGGGTCTCTGGAAACACCATATATTTT.

This clonotype was recorded a few times. The chain is built from TRBV5-1 and TRBJ2-7; 9 bases are a match to TRBD1. CDR1 SGHRS and CDR2 YFSETQ come from the germline V gene. This CDR3 has 14 amino acids. After removal of 6 bases from V and 3 bases from J, the junction contained 7 bases not matched to a gene. The CDR3 DNA follows: TGCGCCAGCACGTCGGGACAGGGAGGCTACGAGCAGTACTTC. It translates to CASTSGQGGYEQYF.

This clonotype appeared a few times. The J gene is TRBJ2-3, the V gene TRBV28; TRBD2 agrees at 7 bases. In germline, CDR1 is MDHEN, CDR2 SYDVKM. The CDR3 covers 15 residues. V lost 6 bases to trimming and J lost 3 bases; unmatched junction nucleotides: 9. CDR3 coding DNA: TGTGCCAGCAGCTCCACCAGCGGGGTGACAGATACGCAGTATTTT. Translating it yields CASSSTSGVTDTQYF. The whole variable domain, remainder taken from reference TRBV28 and TRBJ2-3, is DVKVTQSSRYLVKRTGEKVFLECVQDMDHENMFWYRQDPGLGLRLIYFSYDVKMKEKGDIPEGYSVSREKKERFSLILESASTNQTSMYLCASSSTSGVTDTQYFGPGTRLTVL.

The chain recombines TRBV3-1 with TRBJ2-1; 12 bases line up with TRBD2. The CDR3 is made up of 16 amino acids. The V gene end was trimmed by 4 bases and the J gene end by 6 bases; junction bases not matched to a gene: 7. Looked up from germline, CDR1 is LGHDT and CDR2 is YNNKEL (reference sequence). In nucleotides, the CDR3 is TGTGCCAGCAGCCGAGTGGCTAGCGGGGGGGCCAATGAGCAGTTCTTC. It translates to CASSRVASGGANEQFF.

This clonotype has only a few counts. The CDR3, as DNA: TGTGCCAGCGCATACTCACTGGACAGTGCCTACGAGCAGTACTTC. Encoded protein: CASAYSLDSAYEQYF. The J gene is TRBJ2-7, the V gene TRBV7-2; a possible D gene is TRBD1 (6 bases). From germline, CDR1 is SGHTA and CDR2 FQGNSA. Trimming took off 8 bases at V and 2 bases at J, with 19 bases between the two ends. The CDR3 length is 15 residues.

This clonotype was counted between two and nine times. The chain has TRBV13 and TRBJ2-1; D is undetermined. Germline V lookup: CDR1 PRHDT, CDR2 FYEKMQ (reference sequence). V gave up 5 bases and J gave up 0 bases, with 14 bases separating them. CDR3 length: 16 residues. CDR3: CASSPALKSSYNEQFF. The CDR3 DNA reads as TGTGCCAGCAGCCCCGCTCTAAAGAGCTCCTACAATGAGCAGTTCTTC.

This chain links TRBV21-1 with TRBJ2-1; the table's D call TRBD2 went unverified against the DNA. TRBV21-1 is deemed a pseudogene. The length of the CDR3 is 18 residues. In DNA, the CDR3 is TGTGCCAGCAGCAAAGGCGCCAGCGGGGGGGCTTCTCCCTGTGAGCAGTTCTTC. It specifies CASSKGASGGASPCEQFF.

Remarks on this clonotype: A junction boundary mismatches the germline segment, possibly from a read error. The chain recombines TRBV9 with TRBJ2-1, with 8 nucleotides matching TRBD2. The germline V gene encodes CDR1 SGDLS and CDR2 YYNGEE. The CDR3 runs 16 residues. The CDR3 DNA reads as TGTGCCAGCAACGTAGGAGGTCGGGGGGGGCTCAATGAGCAGTTCTTC. It yields the protein CASNVGGRGGLNEQFF. The full variable domain, completed using reference TRBV9 and TRBJ2-1, is DSGVTQTPKHLITATGQRVTLRCSPRSGDLSVYWYQQSLDQGLQFLIQYYNGEERAKGNILERFSAQQFPDLHSELNLSSLELGDSALYFCASNVGGRGGLNEQFFGPGTRLTVL.

The V gene is TRBV5-1, the J gene TRBJ2-3; D could derive from TRBD1 or TRBD2 (5 bases each). The CDR3 length is 16 residues. V dropped 1 base and J dropped 0 bases, with 12 bases sitting between them. Germline V gives CDR1 SGHRS, CDR2 YFSETQ. CDR3 loop: CASSLNIGGSTDTQYF. DNA for the CDR3: TGCGCCAGCAGCTTGAATATTGGGGGTAGCACAGATACGCAGTATTTT.

The chain employs TRBV6-5 and TRBJ2-3; the D is unclear. CDR1 is MNHEY and CDR2 is SVGAGI in the germline V gene. This CDR3 region has 14 residues. V lost 5 bases, J lost 8 bases, and 17 bases lay in between. CDR3 loop: CASSQGLDGSTQYF. CDR3 coding DNA: TGTGCCAGCAGTCAAGGGCTAGACGGTAGTACGCAGTATTTT.

J is TRBJ1-1 and V is TRBV7-8, with no clear D. Germline V gives CDR1 SGHVS, CDR2 FQNEAQ. Trimming pared 3 bases from V and 11 bases from J, leaving 13 bases between. The CDR3 runs to 12 residues. The CDR3 DNA is TGTGCCAGCAGCTTTGGTTTCCCCGAGGCTTTCTTT. The encoded protein is CASSFGFPEAFF.

The chain links TRBV3-1 to TRBJ2-1; D is tentatively TRBD1 or TRBD2 (7 bases each). The CDR3 has 18 residues. Germline V gene data show CDR1 as LGHDT and CDR2 as YNNKEL (reference sequence). Trimming pared 5 bases from V and 4 bases from J, leaving 24 bases between. CDR3 sequence (DNA): TGTGCCAGCAGCGTCCTTACGCTCAGGGGGGGGATATACAATGAGCAGTTCTTC. Its translation: CASSVLTLRGGIYNEQFF.

This clonotype was seen a handful of times. The chain is built from TRBV6-4 and TRBJ2-1, with D tentatively TRBD2 (5 bases). The ends were cut back, 2 bases at V and 5 bases at J, with 13 bases in the middle. Germline-derived CDR1 and CDR2 are MRHNA and SNTAGT. The CDR3 totals 15 residues. CDR3: CASSDGGAGNNEQFF. The CDR3 DNA is TGTGCCAGCAGTGACGGAGGTGCTGGTAACAATGAGCAGTTCTTC.

CDR3 DNA: TGTGCCAGCAGCCAAGGACAGGGATGGGACGAGCAGTACTTC. Residues: CASSQGQGWDEQYF. The chain couples TRBV3-1 to TRBJ2-7, with 7 bases that match TRBD1. This CDR3 spans 14 amino acids. Losses at the gene ends were 1 base for V and 5 bases for J; bases not matched to a gene: 5. CDR1 LGHDT and CDR2 YNNKEL come from the germline V gene (reference sequence).

A few counts support this clonotype. This chain uses TRBV6-5 with TRBJ2-7; D unresolved. Germline V gene data show CDR1 as MNHEY and CDR2 as SVGAGI. Trimming shortened V by 6 bases and J by 4 bases, and 7 bases separated the two germline ends. The CDR3 extends over 11 amino acids. In DNA, the CDR3 is TGTGCCAGCAGGAACGAGTACGAGCAGTACTTC. It yields the protein CASRNEYEQYF.

This rearrangement joins TRBV20-1 to TRBJ2-3, with D perhaps TRBD2 (5 bases). Trimming cost V 6 bases and J 8 bases, with 21 bases left between them. The germline V gene encodes CDR1 DFQATT and CDR2 SNEGSKA (reference sequence). CDR3 length: 14 residues. CDR3 DNA sequence: TGCAGTGCAACTACGGGGAACCCGCTAGGTACGCAGTATTTT. As protein: CSATTGNPLGTQYF.

This clonotype was counted a few times. The chain uses TRBV14 and TRBJ2-7; TRBD1 is a possible D gene (5 bases). The CDR3 spans 13 residues. V lost 4 bases and J lost 2, with 9 bases in between. The germline gives CDR1 SGHDN, CDR2 FVKESK. DNA of the CDR3: TGTGCCAGCAGCCGGACATTTCCCTACGAGCAGTACTTC. Translated, it gives CASSRTFPYEQYF.

V and J are TRBV4-1 and TRBJ2-3; weak D call: TRBD2 (5 bases). Germline V gene sequence: CDR1 MGHRA, CDR2 YSYEKL. The CDR3 loop spans 15 amino acids. The ends were cut back, 3 bases at V and 6 bases at J, with 16 bases in the middle. Here the CDR3 reads CASSQTGLPTDTQYF. The CDR3 DNA is TGCGCCAGCAGCCAGACCGGACTTCCGACCGATACGCAGTATTTT.

This chain connects TRBV7-2 to TRBJ2-7; 8 bases agree with TRBD1. From germline, CDR1 is SGHTA and CDR2 FQGNSA. This CDR3 is built from 16 residues. V shed 4 bases and J 1 base; nucleotides not matched to a gene: 9. CDR3 in amino acids: CASSSAGTGFSYEQYF. CDR3 nucleotides: TGTGCCAGCAGCTCCGCCGGGACAGGTTTTTCCTACGAGCAGTACTTC.

The chain is built from TRBV20-1 and TRBJ1-2; 9 bases are a match to TRBD1. J lost 7 bases, V lost 4 bases, and 10 bases had no gene match. The CDR3 contains 14 residues. The germline CDR1 and CDR2 sequences are DFQATT and SNEGSKA (reference sequence). This chain's CDR3 is CSATSDRGIGGYTF. In DNA form, the CDR3 reads TGCAGTGCTACCTCCGACAGGGGGATCGGTGGCTACACCTTC.

This clonotype was detected many times. The rearrangement uses TRBV4-2 and TRBJ2-4; possibly TRBD1 for D (5 bases). Trimming removed 0 bases at V and 8 bases at J, with 17 bases between. CDR1 and CDR2 from the germline V gene are LGHNA and YNFKEQ. CDR3 length: 16 residues. CDR3 bases: TGTGCCAGCAGCCAAGATCAGGCAACCCTCAGGGACATTCAGTACTTC. Translation gives CASSQDQATLRDIQYF.

The gene calls are TRBV6-2 or TRBV6-3 and TRBJ1-5; no firm D call. V lost 7 bases and J 4 bases, leaving 11 bases between the germline ends. The germline V gene encodes CDR1 MNHEY and CDR2 SVGEGT. The CDR3 loop spans 13 amino acids. In DNA form, the CDR3 reads TGTGCCAGCACCTTTCTCCTAAATCAGCCCCAGCATTTT. This gives the protein CASTFLLNQPQHF.

This clonotype was recorded at least ten times. The V call is TRBV12-3 or TRBV12-4, the J call TRBJ2-5; possibly TRBD2 for D (5 bases). Trimming stripped 7 bases from V and 7 bases from J, with 10 bases between. This CDR3 region has 11 residues. The CDR3: CASTREGTQYF. In DNA, the CDR3 is TGTGCCAGCACGAGGGAAGGGACCCAGTACTTC.

The chain joins TRBV5-1 to TRBJ1-1; 11 bases fit TRBD1. After removal of 4 bases from V and 4 bases from J, the junction contained 9 bases not matched to a gene. CDR1 and CDR2 from the germline V gene are SGHRS and YFSETQ. The CDR3 totals 16 residues. CDR3 loop: CASSEGQGVSGTEAFF. In DNA, the CDR3 is TGCGCCAGCAGCGAGGGACAGGGGGTCTCTGGCACTGAAGCTTTCTTT. Combining the CDR3 with reference TRBV5-1 and TRBJ1-1 gives the whole variable domain KAGVTQTPRYLIKTRGQQVTLSCSPISGHRSVSWYQQTPGQGLQFLFEYFSETQRNKGNFPGRFSGRQFSNSRSEMNVSTLELGDSALYLCASSEGQGVSGTEAFFGQGTRLTVV.

The chain uses TRBV25-1 and TRBJ2-3, with TRBD2 matching over 12 bases. Germline V gene sequence: CDR1 MGHDK, CDR2 SYGVNS. Unmatched junction bases numbered 7, after V lost 4 bases and J lost 5 bases. The CDR3 extends over 16 amino acids. The CDR3 sequence is CASSGGLAGGEDTQYF. The CDR3 DNA follows: TGTGCCAGCAGTGGGGGACTAGCGGGCGGAGAAGATACGCAGTATTTT.

This clonotype was seen only a few times. CDR3 residues: CSASLQGDYNEQFF. In DNA, the CDR3 is TGCAGTGCTTCCCTCCAGGGGGATTATAATGAGCAGTTCTTC. This rearrangement joins TRBV20-1 to TRBJ2-1; 7 nucleotides align to TRBD1. This CDR3 spans 14 amino acids. The germline CDR1 and CDR2 sequences are DFQATT and SNEGSKA (reference sequence). V was clipped by 5 bases and J by 7 bases; unmatched bases: 11.

This clonotype occurred once. V gene TRBV29-1 combines with J gene TRBJ2-3; 10 bases map to TRBD1. V shed 8 bases, J shed 3 bases, and the junction held 8 bases outside the gene matches. CDR1 and CDR2 from the germline V gene are SQVTM and ANQGSEA. This CDR3 region has 14 residues. CDR3 region: CSTTQGQGTDTQYF. CDR3 nucleotide sequence: TGCAGCACCACTCAGGGACAGGGGACAGATACGCAGTATTTT.

This clonotype was seen a few times. This chain joins TRBV4-3 and TRBJ2-1; possible D gene TRBD2, 5 bases. This CDR3 has 16 amino acids. Germline CDR1 LGHNA, CDR2 YSLEER. V was trimmed by 0 bases and J by 4 bases, leaving 13 bases between them. The CDR3 DNA sequence: TGCGCCAGCAGCCAAGATAAGAGCGGCCGGTACAATGAGCAGTTCTTC. Translated: CASSQDKSGRYNEQFF.